The source of this TCR beta chain is a study of PD-L1 blockade in urothelial cancer. The wider study: Men with urothelial cancer arising in the bladder made up twenty-five of 29 patients. Blood was evaluated 3 weeks (second dose) and 6 weeks after therapy began.

This sample's time point: peripheral blood 6 weeks after treatment start. The table came from immunoSEQ multiplex PCR; TCRdb's copy has only in-frame clones and leaves some out. The table shows more than 60,000 clones, with roughly 90% occurring only once. Germline V gene data show CDR1 as MNHEY and CDR2 as SVGAGI. V gave up 2 bases and J gave up 4 bases; unmatched junction bases: 3. The CDR3 is 14 amino acids. The receptor comes from a man in his sixties with urothelial cancer. The chain has TRBV6-5 and TRBJ2-7; 9 bases agree with TRBD1. Sequenced here: PBMCs, sampled around atezolizumab (anti-PD-L1) treatment. CDR3 nucleotides: TGTGCCAGCAGTTACGGGACAGGGCGATACGAGCAGTACTTC. Translating gives CASSYGTGRYEQYF.